Listed here are 28 T cell receptor beta chains from one sample, sequenced in a study of blood T cells in healthy people across ages. Combining a sample-barcoded 5' primer with a J-beta primer mix, a second PCR ran for roughly 6 to 12 cycles. MiXCR was run by TCRdb on the 5' RACE reads, yielding one entry per CDR3 protein. This table holds 1.8 million or so distinct CDR3 sequences, 39% found once. Sequenced: blood. The source is a human donor in good health.

Remarks on this clonotype: At one of its ends the junction is not consistent with the germline gene, which may arise from a read error. The chain recombines TRBV6-2 or TRBV6-3 with TRBJ2-2; D gene uncertain. The CDR3 has 13 residues. Germline loops: CDR1 MNHEY, CDR2 SVGEGT. In nucleotides, the CDR3 is TGTGCCAGCAGTTACGTCGACACCGGAGAGCTGTTTTTT. Protein: CASSYVDTGELFF.

About this clonotype itself: The junction does not match germline at one end; this may be a read error. The V and J genes are TRBV7-2 and TRBJ2-3; D uncertain. The CDR3 consists of 13 residues. Germline CDR1 reads SGHTA; CDR2 reads FQGNSA. This chain's CDR3 is CVSSPRRTDTQYF. The CDR3 DNA is TGTGTCAGCAGCCCCAGACGGACAGATACGCAGTATTTT.

The gene calls are TRBV5-1 and TRBJ1-1; no reliable D call. This CDR3 is 14 amino acids long. Trimming took off 5 bases at V and 2 bases at J, with 13 bases between the two ends. CDR1 SGHRS and CDR2 YFSETQ come from the germline V gene. CDR3 region: CASSFAQVNTEAFF. CDR3 in DNA: TGCGCCAGCAGTTTCGCCCAAGTTAACACTGAAGCTTTCTTT. Filled out from reference TRBV5-1 and TRBJ1-1, the complete variable domain reads KAGVTQTPRYLIKTRGQQVTLSCSPISGHRSVSWYQQTPGQGLQFLFEYFSETQRNKGNFPGRFSGRQFSNSRSEMNVSTLELGDSALYLCASSFAQVNTEAFFGQGTRLTVV.

The J gene is TRBJ1-2, the V gene TRBV9; D is possibly TRBD1 (6 bases). Deletions cut 4 bases from V and 5 bases from J, with 15 bases between. Looked up from germline, CDR1 is SGDLS and CDR2 is YYNGEE. The CDR3 length is 14 residues. The CDR3 region has the DNA TGTGCCAGCAGCACCCGGACAGACCCGTATGGCTACACCTTC. Its translation: CASSTRTDPYGYTF.

The chain combines TRBV20-1 with TRBJ1-4; tentative D call: TRBD1 (5 bases). Germline values: CDR1 DFQATT, CDR2 SNEGSKA (reference sequence). The CDR3 has 14 amino acids. With 0 bases removed from V and 8 bases from J, the gap between germline ends came to 13 bases. The CDR3 bases are TGCAGTGCTAGAGATTCGGCCGGGGACGAAAAACTGTTTTTT. Translating gives CSARDSAGDEKLFF.

In its sample, this clonotype was seen many times. The genes are TRBV7-2 and TRBJ2-7; D is perhaps TRBD1 (6 bases). The germline V and J ends were trimmed by 3 bases and 2 bases, with 17 bases remaining between them. From germline, CDR1 is SGHTA and CDR2 FQGNSA. The CDR3 spans 16 residues. This CDR3 is CASSLDPGTSAYEQYF. CDR3 bases: TGTGCCAGCAGCTTGGATCCCGGGACATCAGCCTACGAGCAGTACTTC.

This clonotype has a handful of counts. The genes are TRBV20-1 and TRBJ2-7; TRBD1 or TRBD2 may be the D gene (5 bases each). The CDR3 consists of 13 residues. Trimming took 6 bases from V and 0 from J, leaving 12 bases between them. CDR1 and CDR2 (germline): DFQATT, SNEGSKA (reference sequence). The CDR3 DNA follows: TGCAGTGCCCGGGACCAAGCCTCCTACGAGCAGTACTTC. Protein: CSARDQASYEQYF.

The chain recombines TRBV6-2 or TRBV6-3 with TRBJ2-3, with D possibly being TRBD2 (5 bases). Per the germline V gene, CDR1 is MNHEY and CDR2 is SVGEGT. The CDR3 is 15 residues long. V lost 8 bases and J 1 base, leaving 16 bases between the germline ends. CDR3 amino acids: CASRPGWVGTDTQYF. The CDR3 bases are TGTGCCAGCCGACCGGGGTGGGTAGGCACAGATACGCAGTATTTT.

This clonotype was seen a handful of times. The V and J genes are TRBV12-3 or TRBV12-4 and TRBJ2-7, with TRBD1 as a possible D gene (6 bases). V dropped 5 bases and J dropped 2 bases, with 16 bases sitting between them. The CDR3 loop spans 15 amino acids. The CDR3 protein is CASSAQMDSTYEQYF. CDR3 sequence (DNA): TGTGCCAGCAGTGCGCAAATGGACAGTACCTACGAGCAGTACTTC.

This clonotype was seen only a few times. This chain connects TRBV29-1 to TRBJ2-6, with TRBD1 as a possible D gene (6 bases). This CDR3 region has 16 residues. The germline CDR1 and CDR2 sequences are SQVTM and ANQGSEA. The germline V and J ends were trimmed by 7 bases and 4 bases, with 20 bases remaining between them. The CDR3 sequence is CSALGTRHSGANVLTF. CDR3 nucleotides: TGCAGCGCTCTAGGGACAAGGCACTCCGGGGCCAACGTCCTGACTTTC.

V and J are TRBV5-1 and TRBJ1-6, with D unclear. The CDR3 has 17 residues. Germline CDR1 and CDR2: SGHRS and YFSETQ. The ends were cut back, 1 base at V and 3 bases at J, with 14 bases in the middle. CDR3 loop: CASSLSGSPGYNSPLHF. CDR3 DNA sequence: TGCGCCAGCAGCTTGTCGGGGAGCCCGGGCTATAATTCACCCCTCCACTTT.

This clonotype was recorded a few times. The chain has TRBV4-1 and TRBJ2-5; D gene ambiguous. Deletions cut 5 bases from V and 5 bases from J, with 18 bases between. The germline CDR1 and CDR2 sequences are MGHRA and YSYEKL. There are 15 residues in the CDR3. The CDR3 sequence is CASSSRITTGETQYF. Here the CDR3 DNA reads TGCGCCAGCAGCTCCCGGATCACGACCGGGGAGACCCAGTACTTC.

This clonotype was observed a handful of times. A much larger clone differs from this one at a single base, so this may be a read error. V is TRBV5-5 and J is TRBJ2-5, with 8 nucleotides matching TRBD2. The CDR3 contains 14 residues. V was clipped by 3 bases and J by 4 bases; unmatched bases: 5. CDR1 is SGHKS, CDR2 YYEKEE, per germline (reference sequence). This CDR3 is CASSWGLERETQYF. The CDR3, as DNA: TGTGCCAGCAGCTGGGGACTAGAGCGAGAGACCCAGTACTTC.

The chain joins TRBV5-8 to TRBJ2-1; TRBD1 matches 8 bases. The CDR3 covers 15 residues. Trimming removed 4 bases from V and 6 bases from J; junction bases left unmatched: 9. Germline V CDR1 and CDR2: SGHTS, YDEGEE. DNA of the CDR3: TGTGCCAGCAGCCTAGGGACAGGATGGAGCAATGAGCAGTTCTTC. Protein product: CASSLGTGWSNEQFF.

The chain couples TRBV6-6 to TRBJ2-3; no firm D call. Trimming removed 4 bases at V and 2 bases at J, with 13 bases between. The V gene's germline CDR1 is MNHNY and CDR2 SVGAGI (reference sequence). CDR3 size: 15 residues. The CDR3 reads CASSSPGPSTDTQYF. The DNA of the CDR3 is TGTGCCAGCAGTTCCCCGGGCCCCTCCACAGATACGCAGTATTTT.

The chain links TRBV29-1 to TRBJ2-3; D possibly matches TRBD1 or TRBD2 (5 bases each). The germline V gene encodes CDR1 SQVTM and CDR2 ANQGSEA. The ends were cut back, 1 base at V and 1 base at J, with 15 bases in the middle. The CDR3 has 16 amino acids. CDR3 sequence (DNA): TGCAGCGTTGAAGGGCCCCAGGGAGTAGGCACAGATACGCAGTATTTT. Its protein is CSVEGPQGVGTDTQYF.

This sequence joins TRBV6-2 or TRBV6-3 and TRBJ1-2; D may be TRBD1 (5 bases). CDR1 and CDR2 from the germline V gene are MNHEY and SVGEGT. This CDR3 contains 13 residues. The V and J ends lost 6 bases and 2 bases respectively, with 10 bases between them. CDR3: CASRNPGNYGYTF. The CDR3 nucleotides read TGTGCCAGCAGAAACCCAGGGAACTATGGCTACACCTTC.

CDR3 DNA: TGTGCCAGCGGCGGATTTGAGCAGTTCTTC. It is translated as CASGGFEQFF. V usage is TRBV2 and J usage is TRBJ2-1; D gene ambiguous. Germline loops: CDR1 SNHLY, CDR2 FYNNEI. Trimming removed 8 bases at V and 9 bases at J, with 8 bases between. The CDR3 totals 10 residues.

This chain links TRBV4-3 with TRBJ2-3; a possible D gene is TRBD2 (5 bases). CDR1 LGHNA and CDR2 YSLEER come from the germline V gene. V was cut by 1 base and J by 6 bases, with 11 bases left in between. The CDR3 contains 14 residues. In DNA form, the CDR3 reads TGCGCCAGCAGCCAAGGACGATCGGGGGATACGCAGTATTTT. It codes for CASSQGRSGDTQYF.

The gene calls are TRBV20-1 and TRBJ2-5; D is perhaps TRBD1 (6 bases). The length of the CDR3 is 13 residues. V lost 8 bases to trimming and J lost 4 bases, with 17 bases between them. Germline CDR1 reads DFQATT; CDR2 reads SNEGSKA (reference sequence). This CDR3 is CSSPQGKRETQYF. The CDR3 DNA is TGCAGTTCCCCACAGGGAAAAAGAGAGACCCAGTACTTC.

This clonotype appeared many times. The CDR3 sequence is CASSLPYEQYF. Written as DNA, the CDR3 is TGCGCCAGCAGCTTGCCCTACGAGCAGTACTTC. V usage is TRBV5-1 and J usage is TRBJ2-7; the D is unclear. Germline CDR1 reads SGHRS; CDR2 reads YFSETQ. V lost 1 base to trimming and J lost 2 bases, with 1 base between them. This CDR3 contains 11 residues.

This clonotype has just a few counts. The rearrangement links TRBV7-6 to TRBJ1-2; D is uncertain. The V gene lost 1 base and the J gene lost 8 bases, with 14 bases spanning the gap. There are 14 residues in the CDR3. Germline CDR1 and CDR2: SGHVS and FNYEAQ. CDR3 DNA: TGTGCCAGCAGCTTAGGTGCGGGGTCGGAGGGCTACACCTTC. Protein: CASSLGAGSEGYTF.

This clonotype was observed many times. This chain uses TRBV7-2 with TRBJ2-5, with 9 positions matching TRBD1. V gave up 5 bases and J gave up 2 bases; unmatched junction bases: 9. In germline, CDR1 is SGHTA, CDR2 FQGNSA. CDR3 size: 16 residues. This CDR3 reads CASSLGQGREQETQYF. The CDR3 DNA reads as TGTGCCAGCAGCCTGGGACAGGGTAGGGAGCAAGAGACCCAGTACTTC. Using reference TRBV7-2 and TRBJ2-5 for the parts outside the CDR3, the full variable domain is GAGVSQSPSNKVTEKGKDVELRCDPISGHTALYWYRQSLGQGLEFLIYFQGNSAPDKSGLPSDRFSAERTGGSVSTLTIQRTQQEDSAVYLCASSLGQGREQETQYFGPGTRLLVL.

The CDR3 spells CASSLDLVAGGYEQYF. The DNA for the CDR3 is TGTGCCAGCAGCTTAGATCTGGTAGCGGGGGGATACGAGCAGTACTTC. The genes are TRBV11-2 and TRBJ2-4, with 10 bases aligning to TRBD2. The J call is uncertain, as TRBJ2-7 better fits the DNA end. There are 16 residues in the CDR3. Germline V gene lookup returns CDR1 SGHAT and CDR2 FQNNGV.

The chain recombines TRBV15 with TRBJ1-1; D not certain. Trimming removed 0 bases at V and 1 base at J, with 6 bases between. The germline V gene encodes CDR1 LNHNV and CDR2 YYDKDF (reference sequence). The CDR3 covers 14 residues. In nucleotides, the CDR3 is TGTGCCACCAGCAGAGAGATATCGAACACTGAAGCTTTCTTT. This codes for CATSREISNTEAFF.

This clonotype was picked up a small number of times. The CDR3 nucleotides are TGTGCCAGCAGCCCTACAGTTTTTCAAGGAGCTTTCTTT. Translating it yields CASSPTVFQGAFF. This chain connects TRBV6-5 to TRBJ1-1; D uncertain. Germline assignment: CDR1 MNHEY and CDR2 SVGAGI. This CDR3 spans 13 amino acids. V was shortened by 6 bases and J by 10 bases, with 18 bases between the two germline ends.

This chain links TRBV9 with TRBJ2-1; 13 bases agree with TRBD2. Germline V lookup: CDR1 SGDLS, CDR2 YYNGEE. The CDR3 runs to 15 residues. The V segment lost 4 bases and the J segment 10 bases; nucleotides outside the gene matches: 8. The CDR3 region is CASSFGLAGAGEQFF. CDR3 sequence (DNA): TGTGCCAGCAGCTTCGGACTAGCGGGGGCGGGGGAGCAGTTCTTC.

The J gene is TRBJ2-5, the V gene TRBV5-5; perhaps TRBD2 as D (6 bases). Germline CDR1 SGHKS, CDR2 YYEKEE (reference sequence). The CDR3 sequence is 15 residues long. Trimming removed 4 bases from V and 7 bases from J, with 20 bases in between. The CDR3 coding sequence is TGTGCCAGCAGCGAGGAGGGACTCCAAAAGAGGACCCAGTACTTC. As protein: CASSEEGLQKRTQYF. Full variable domain (rest looked up from reference TRBV5-5 and TRBJ2-5): DAGVTQSPTHLIKTRGQQVTLRCSPISGHKSVSWYQQVLGQGPQFIFQYYEKEERGRGNFPDRFSARQFPNYSSELNVNALLLGDSALYLCASSEEGLQKRTQYFGPGTRLLVL.